This passage covers 4 T cell receptor beta chains from one sample sequenced in a study of blood T cell repertoires in COVID-19. TCRdb's table, derived via immunoSEQ multiplex PCR, lists solely in-frame clones and lacks some. The table records about 220,000 clones, more than 70% of them present only once. Specimen: peripheral blood. The receptors shown here come from a human donor in a cohort sampled during active COVID-19.

The chain uses TRBV27 and TRBJ1-6, with 10 nucleotides matching TRBD1. The V gene's germline CDR1 is MNHEY and CDR2 SMNVEV (reference sequence). With 6 bases clipped from V and 8 bases from J, the junction kept 13 bases outside the gene matches. This CDR3 has 17 amino acids. The CDR3 loop reads CASSNSTGGIMDSPLHF. The CDR3 nucleotides are TGTGCCAGCAGCAACTCGACAGGGGGCATCATGGATTCACCCCTCCACTTT.

The V call is TRBV11-2, the J call TRBJ2-6; 7 bases map to TRBD2. With 3 bases clipped from V and 13 bases from J, the junction kept 15 bases outside the gene matches. This CDR3 is 16 amino acids long. CDR1 is SGHAT, CDR2 FQNNGV, per germline. Here the CDR3 DNA reads TGTGCCAGCAGCTTGACGGGACTAATACCCTCCAGGGTCCTGACTTTC. It translates to CASSLTGLIPSRVLTF.

The rearrangement links TRBV5-1 to TRBJ2-7; possible D gene TRBD2, 7 bases. Germline CDR1 SGHRS, CDR2 YFSETQ. Deletions cut 3 bases from V and 1 base from J, with 17 bases between. This CDR3 comprises 16 residues. The CDR3 DNA follows: TGCGCCAGCAGCTCCTCTGGGAGGGGGGAATCCTACGAGCAGTACTTC. Translated, it gives CASSSSGRGESYEQYF.

The chain couples TRBV12-5 to TRBJ2-2; 8 bases are shared with TRBD2. CDR3 length: 15 amino acids. The J segment lost 0 bases and the V segment lost 7 bases, leaving 4 bases of the junction unmatched. Germline CDR1 is LGHNT and CDR2 is FRNRAP. CDR3 residues: CASAAGGPNTGELFF. The CDR3 DNA follows: TGTGCTAGTGCCGCGGGGGGACCGAACACCGGGGAGCTGTTTTTT.